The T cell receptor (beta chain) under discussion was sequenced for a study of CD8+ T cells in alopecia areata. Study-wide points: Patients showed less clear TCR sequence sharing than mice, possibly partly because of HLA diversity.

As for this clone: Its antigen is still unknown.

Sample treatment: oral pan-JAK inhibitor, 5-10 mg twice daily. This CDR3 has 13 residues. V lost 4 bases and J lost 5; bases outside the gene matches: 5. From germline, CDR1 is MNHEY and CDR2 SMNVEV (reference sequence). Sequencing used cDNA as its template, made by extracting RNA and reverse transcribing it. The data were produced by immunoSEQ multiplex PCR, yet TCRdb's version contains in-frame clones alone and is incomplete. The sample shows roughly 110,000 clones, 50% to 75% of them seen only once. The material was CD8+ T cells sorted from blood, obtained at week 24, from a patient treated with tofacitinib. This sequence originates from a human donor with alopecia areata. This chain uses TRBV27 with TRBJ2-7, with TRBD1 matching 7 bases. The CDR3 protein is CASSSDRSHEQYF. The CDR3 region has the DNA TGTGCCAGCAGTTCGGACAGGAGCCACGAGCAGTACTTC.